Listed below are T cell receptor beta chains from one sample, sequenced in a study of CD4 and CD8 cells across lung adenocarcinoma regions. MiXCR, run by TCRdb on the PCR reads, gives a single entry per CDR3 protein. The table includes roughly 24,000 distinct CDR3 sequences, about 50% detected once. The source material was CD4+ T cells from the center of a lung tumor. The source is a male donor with lung adenocarcinoma. The CD4 and CD8 labels of this study may be unreliable. Each CDR3 is given with its conserved first and last residue.

CDR3aa,v_gene,j_gene
CASSLSRDEQFF,TRBV12-3/TRBV12-4,TRBJ2-1
CASRKGLAGTRADYEQYF,TRBV27,.
CASSSGGRGKNTQYF,TRBV6-1,TRBJ2-3
CAWTRGRVPSGANVLTF,TRBV30,TRBJ2-6
CASSLVAGVPNEQFF,TRBV7-2,TRBJ2-1
CASTNSNPPHHF,TRBV6-1,TRBJ1-5
CASRLQSGSPGALYF,TRBV6-5,TRBJ2-2
CASSKRGTDNEQFF,TRBV6-1,TRBJ2-1
CSAPRGAWGGYTF,TRBV20-1,TRBJ1-2
CASGGAISGANVLTF,TRBV6-1,TRBJ2-6
CAGLGPGDEEIQYF,TRBV10-3,TRBJ2-5
CASSYPQDIGYEQYF,TRBV6-6,.
CASSYSNRVEGSPLHF,TRBV6-5,TRBJ1-6
CASRSLDAYNEQFF,TRBV6-1,TRBJ2-1
CASSLDSLTQYF,TRBV5-1,TRBJ2-5
CASSFFGREQFF,TRBV7-2,TRBJ2-1
CASKNYAGTAYYEQFF,TRBV6-1,.
CASRPGNTGELFF,TRBV6-2/TRBV6-3,TRBJ2-2
CASSKRATEAFF,TRBV14,TRBJ1-1
CASSTLLANIQYF,TRBV7-3,TRBJ2-3
CASSPGTSGRPLLQETQYF,TRBV4-1,TRBJ2-5
CASSSPWGNNEQFF,TRBV3-1,TRBJ2-1
CASSPRTSLFNEQFF,TRBV9,TRBJ2-1
CASGGLGGRVTDTQYF,TRBV27,TRBJ2-5
CAISESMGRNGYTF,TRBV10-3,TRBJ1-2
CASIIAGGYGYTF,TRBV6-1,TRBJ1-2
CAIRLQSGITGAQFF,TRBV10-3,TRBJ2-2
CASSFSGLGSKDTQYF,TRBV5-1,.
CGGTWNGAKNTQYF,TRBV10-2,TRBJ2-4
CASSEIGRGEIAGYEQYF,TRBV6-1,TRBJ2-7
CASSYQGGTGQDTQYF,TRBV6-5,TRBJ2-3
CASSSDTLAKNIQYF,TRBV6-1,TRBJ2-4
CASSEGRLGETQYF,TRBV10-2,TRBJ2-4
CASSLLGQPQHF,TRBV27,TRBJ1-5
CASRRADFPYNEQFF,TRBV6-1,TRBJ2-1
CATSRQVGLAGADTQYF,TRBV15,TRBJ2-3
CASSRDRVQETQYF,TRBV3-1,TRBJ2-5
CASSEFNNEQFF,TRBV10-2,TRBJ2-1
CASGGTGGGDQDTQYF,TRBV12-3/TRBV12-4,TRBJ2-3
CATAGMGGGVTDTQYF,TRBV10-3,TRBJ2-5
CASGLGSGGEDTQYF,TRBV6-4,TRBJ2-3
CARGLQAVIPGALFF,TRBV6-1,.
CASSVASPSYEQYF,TRBV9,.
CASSVPGKFF,TRBV6-1,TRBJ2-1
CASNTFGTGITEAQFF,TRBV27,TRBJ2-2
CASSFFARVGDEQFF,TRBV6-5,TRBJ2-1
CGGCGTCAKNTQYF,TRBV6-1,TRBJ2-4
CASVGQGLPTQETQYF,TRBV6-2/TRBV6-3,TRBJ2-5
CASSRGHQETQYF,TRBV7-3,TRBJ2-5
CASRYSGKGSDTQYF,TRBV6-6,TRBJ2-3
CASSEFGSGRGADTQYF,TRBV25-1,TRBJ2-3
CASSLRPHYGYTF,TRBV12-3/TRBV12-4,TRBJ1-2